This note documents a single TCR beta chain sequence. Per the original data handling: Quantification of nucleated cells was approximated via reference gene primer amplification. Assay used: immunoSEQ multiplex PCR; TCRdb lists only in-frame clones, some missing. That table is the source of V, J and clone size, and D and trimming were worked out from the DNA. In the table there are roughly 120,000 clones, approximately 85% of which are singletons. The entry originates in a study of blood T cell repertoires in COVID-19. Trimming left V 5 bases short and J 5 bases short, with 18 bases between. CDR1 and CDR2 from the germline V gene are MNHEY and SVGAGI. This CDR3 has 15 amino acids. Seattle patient enrollment occurred during active infection, with longitudinal follow-up thereafter.

The TCR was taken from an older woman with COVID-19, enrolled during active disease. The chain combines TRBV6-5 with TRBJ1-1; weak D call: TRBD1 (6 bases). The sequenced sample consisted of peripheral blood. CDR3 nucleotides: TGTGCCAGCAGTCCTATACAGGGACGTATAACTGAAGCTTTCTTT. Amino acid sequence: CASSPIQGRITEAFF.